The rows below give T cell receptor beta chains drawn from one sample of a study of response to subunit inactivated influenza vaccine. One entry per CDR3 protein results from TCRdb running MiXCR on the RT-PCR reads. The data contain around 470,000 distinct CDR3 sequences, 7.2% of them singletons. The source material was PBMCs from blood, sampled around 2 years after vaccination. The origin of the receptors is a man aged 50 to 69 who received an inactivated influenza vaccine. CDR3s include the opening cysteine and the closing phenylalanine or tryptophan. The D gene is left open where the match is weak. Size is omitted from some rows. Given values are once, few, many or a class for expanded clones.

D gene: .
V gene: TRBV5-1
J gene: TRBJ2-3
clone size: few
CDR3 DNA: TGCGCCAGCCAGACAGGAGCCGGAGATACGCAGTATTTT
CDR3 protein: CASQTGAGDTQYF

D gene: TRBD1
V gene: TRBV5-1
J gene: TRBJ2-1
clone size: many
CDR3 DNA: TGCGCCAGCAGCAACAACCCGGGACAGGTCTACAATGAGCAGTTCTTC
CDR3 protein: CASSNNPGQVYNEQFF

D gene: TRBD1
V gene: TRBV10-3
J gene: TRBJ2-5
clone size: .
CDR3 DNA: TGTGCCATCGGAACCGGGACAGGTCTCGGAGAGACCCAGTACTTC
CDR3 protein: CAIGTGTGLGETQYF

D gene: .
V gene: TRBV20-1
J gene: TRBJ2-7
clone size: few
CDR3 DNA: TGCAGTACCGAGGGCACCCCCTTGGAGCAGTACTTC
CDR3 protein: CSTEGTPLEQYF

D gene: .
V gene: TRBV6-2/TRBV6-3
J gene: TRBJ1-2
clone size: few
CDR3 DNA: TGTGCCAGCAGTACACGTCGGGGGTTTAACTATGGCTACACCTTC
CDR3 protein: CASSTRRGFNYGYTF

D gene: .
V gene: TRBV7-2
J gene: TRBJ2-1
clone size: few
CDR3 DNA: TGTGCCAGCAGCTCGATGGGGTACAATGAGCAGTTCTTC
CDR3 protein: CASSSMGYNEQFF

D gene: .
V gene: TRBV7-8
J gene: TRBJ2-2
clone size: .
CDR3 DNA: TGTGCCAGCCGGAGAAGGGGAGACACCGGGGAGCTGTTTTTT
CDR3 protein: CASRRRGDTGELFF

D gene: .
V gene: TRBV21-1
J gene: TRBJ1-5
clone size: many
CDR3 DNA: TGTGCCAGCAGCAAAGCGCTTTCCGGGGGAGGTCAGCCCCAGCATTTT
CDR3 protein: CASSKALSGGGQPQHF

D gene: .
V gene: TRBV6-5
J gene: TRBJ2-1
clone size: few
CDR3 DNA: TGTGCCAGCAGTTCGTACAGTCGCAATGAGCAGTTCTTC
CDR3 protein: CASSSYSRNEQFF

D gene: TRBD1
V gene: TRBV5-4
J gene: TRBJ2-4
clone size: few
CDR3 DNA: TGTGCCAGCAGCTTGGTACCGGACAGGGTTGTAATTGTGGACAAAAACATTCAGTACTTC
CDR3 protein: CASSLVPDRVVIVDKNIQYF

D gene: .
V gene: TRBV20-1
J gene: TRBJ2-1
clone size: .
CDR3 DNA: TGCAGTGCTAGAGGAACCGGGGGTATAGGGTACAATGAGCAGTTCTTC
CDR3 protein: CSARGTGGIGYNEQFF

D gene: .
V gene: TRBV6-5
J gene: TRBJ1-4
clone size: .
CDR3 DNA: TGTGCCAGCAGTTACGCCAGGGGCAATGAAAAACTGTTTTTT
CDR3 protein: CASSYARGNEKLFF

D gene: .
V gene: TRBV12-3/TRBV12-4
J gene: TRBJ2-3
clone size: many
CDR3 DNA: TGTGCCAGCAGTTTCTGGACAGATAGCACAGATACGCAGTATTTT
CDR3 protein: CASSFWTDSTDTQYF

D gene: .
V gene: TRBV6-2/TRBV6-3
J gene: TRBJ2-1
clone size: few
CDR3 DNA: TGTGCCAGCAGTTATGGGCTAGCGAGGGATGAGCAGTTCTTC
CDR3 protein: CASSYGLARDEQFF

D gene: TRBD2
V gene: TRBV29-1
J gene: TRBJ2-3
clone size: many
CDR3 DNA: TGCAGCGTCCGCGTGTGGCTAGCGGGGGACACAGATACGCAGTATTTT
CDR3 protein: CSVRVWLAGDTDTQYF

D gene: .
V gene: TRBV29-1
J gene: TRBJ2-1
clone size: many
CDR3 DNA: TGCAGCGTTGGAGGGCACGAGCAGTTCTTC
CDR3 protein: CSVGGHEQFF